One sample yielded the 2 T cell receptor beta chains listed below, sequenced in a study of TIL therapy for anti-PD-1-resistant metastatic lung cancer. This was the immunoSEQ v3 assay. Profiled with immunoSEQ multiplex PCR; TCRdb holds only in-frame clones, not every one. The table shows about 21,000 clones, with about two thirds occurring only once. Specified time point: pre-treatment sample, taken before nivolumab and TIL therapy. The sequenced sample was blood, obtained at baseline. The receptors originated from a person aged 25-85 years with non-small cell lung cancer.

The V call is TRBV27, the J call TRBJ2-7; either TRBD1 or TRBD2 may fit D (5 bases each). V was shortened by 6 bases and J by 4 bases, with 19 bases between the two germline ends. The CDR3 extends over 15 amino acids. Germline V gene lookup returns CDR1 MNHEY and CDR2 SMNVEV (reference sequence). The CDR3 protein is CASRHGTLSSYEQYF. The CDR3, as DNA: TGTGCCAGCAGACATGGGACGCTATCCTCTTACGAGCAGTACTTC.

This sequence joins TRBV7-2 and TRBJ2-3; 8 bases align to TRBD2. This CDR3 contains 14 residues. CDR1 is SGHTA, CDR2 FQGNSA, per germline. Trimming removed 6 bases from V and 3 bases from J; junction bases left unmatched: 5. CDR3 amino acids: CASRAGGATDTQYF. Written as DNA, the CDR3 is TGTGCCAGCAGGGCGGGGGGAGCTACAGATACGCAGTATTTT. The variable domain in full, with the rest retrieved from reference TRBV7-2 and TRBJ2-3, is GAGVSQSPSNKVTEKGKDVELRCDPISGHTALYWYRQSLGQGLEFLIYFQGNSAPDKSGLPSDRFSAERTGGSVSTLTIQRTQQEDSAVYLCASRAGGATDTQYFGPGTRLTVL.